This T cell receptor (beta chain) came from a study of OX40 agonist ivuxolimab in advanced cancers. Study context: Aged roughly 23 to 85 with a mean of approximately 57 years, they were less than 90% male.

Worth noting for this clone: No antigen is known for it.

General study results and limits: By week 6 at 0.1 to 3.0 mg/kg, blood CD4+ and CD8+ T cells had expanded clonally.

Data came from immunoSEQ multiplex PCR; TCRdb stores just in-frame clones and leaves some out. The repertoire holds around 89,000 clones, with approximately 90% as singletons. Trimming took 6 bases from V and 4 from J, leaving 18 bases between them. The V gene's germline CDR1 is SNHLY and CDR2 FYNNEI. The CDR3 covers 15 residues. The sample in question was CD4+ or CD8+ T cells sorted from blood, obtained in a trial of the OX40 agonist ivuxolimab. V usage is TRBV2 and J usage is TRBJ1-2; weak D call: TRBD1 (6 bases). This receptor was taken from an adult with an advanced solid tumor such as melanoma, head and neck, liver or kidney cancer. Here the CDR3 DNA reads TGTGCCAGCAGAGAACTACAGGGTGGCGGCTATGGCTACACCTTC. Residues: CASRELQGGGYGYTF.